A single sample is the source of the 28 T cell receptor beta chains below, sequenced in a study of blood T cells in healthy people across ages. The authors ran a second PCR of roughly 6 to 12 cycles using a sample-barcoded 5' primer and a J-beta primer mix. TCRdb called the 5' RACE reads again in MiXCR, with one record for every CDR3 protein. Counted here are 500,000 to 700,000 distinct CDR3 sequences, approximately 30% occurring once; the ten biggest clones make up approximately 14%. Sample: blood. These receptors were collected from a woman over 75 in good health.

This sequence joins TRBV24-1 and TRBJ2-3, with TRBD1 matching over 7 bases. The CDR3 extends over 16 amino acids. Germline loops: CDR1 KGHDR, CDR2 SFDVKD. The junction had 3 bases not matched to a gene; V was cut back by 0 bases and J by 1 base. The CDR3 sequence is CATSDLPDRGTDTQYF. The CDR3 DNA reads as TGTGCCACCAGTGATTTGCCCGACAGGGGCACAGATACGCAGTATTTT.

The chain employs TRBV7-9 and TRBJ1-3, with D tentatively TRBD1 (5 bases). With 5 bases removed from V and 0 bases from J, the gap between germline ends came to 17 bases. The CDR3 runs 17 residues. Germline CDR1 reads SEHNR; CDR2 reads FQNEAQ (reference sequence). CDR3 residues: CASSRAGTGLSGNTIYF. The CDR3 DNA is TGTGCCAGCAGCCGAGCGGGAACAGGTCTCTCTGGAAACACCATATATTTT.

The rearrangement links TRBV6-5 to TRBJ2-3; D unresolved. Per germline, CDR1 MNHEY and CDR2 SVGAGI. Trimming took 2 bases from V and 3 from J, leaving 9 bases between them. The CDR3 totals 14 residues. In DNA, the CDR3 is TGTGCCAGCAGTTACCTCCTAGAGACAGATACGCAGTATTTT. It encodes CASSYLLETDTQYF.

This clonotype has a handful of counts. The rearrangement links TRBV28 to TRBJ1-2; tentative D call: TRBD1 (6 bases). This CDR3 comprises 14 residues. V was clipped by 8 bases and J by 1 base, with 14 bases between them. Germline CDR1 is MDHEN and CDR2 is SYDVKM. CDR3 in DNA: TGTGCCAGCGGGGGGGGCGGACATAACTATGGCTACACCTTC. It codes for CASGGGGHNYGYTF.

In this sample, this clonotype turned up many times. The chain combines TRBV29-1 with TRBJ2-3; TRBD2 matches 8 bases. Germline trimming cut 6 bases from V and 2 bases from J; bases unmatched to any gene: 7. There are 14 residues in the CDR3. Germline V gene lookup returns CDR1 SQVTM and CDR2 ANQGSEA. The CDR3 loop reads CSVQSGGNTDTQYF. The CDR3 nucleotides are TGCAGCGTCCAGAGCGGGGGTAACACAGATACGCAGTATTTT.

The J gene is TRBJ2-2, the V gene TRBV3-1; no definite D call. V was trimmed by 8 bases and J by 5 bases, leaving 9 bases between them. Germline V lookup: CDR1 LGHDT, CDR2 YNNKEL (reference sequence). The CDR3 has 12 amino acids. The CDR3 region is CASQTKTGELFF. The CDR3 nucleotides read TGTGCCAGCCAAACCAAAACCGGGGAGCTGTTTTTT.

This clonotype has a handful of counts. The chain recombines TRBV5-4 with TRBJ2-4, with a tentative D call TRBD2 (5 bases). The V end was cut by 2 bases, the J end by 3 bases, with 9 bases between. The CDR3 runs to 14 residues. Germline V gene lookup returns CDR1 SGHNT and CDR2 YYREEE (reference sequence). CDR3 in amino acids: CASSFWGDKNIQYF. In DNA, the CDR3 is TGTGCCAGCAGCTTCTGGGGAGACAAAAACATTCAGTACTTC.

This clonotype was recorded many times. The J gene is TRBJ2-3, the V gene TRBV10-3; either TRBD1 or TRBD2 may fit D (6 bases each). The germline V gene has CDR1 ENHRY and CDR2 SYGVKD. This CDR3 is built from 15 residues. The V and J ends lost 3 bases and 0 bases respectively, with 10 bases between them. CDR3 amino acids: CAISEKGGSTDTQYF. CDR3 bases: TGTGCCATCAGTGAAAAGGGGGGAAGCACAGATACGCAGTATTTT.

Regarding this clonotype: With a much larger clone just one base away, this may be a read error. V usage is TRBV20-1 and J usage is TRBJ2-7; no definite D call. CDR1 and CDR2 from the germline V gene are DFQATT and SNEGSKA (reference sequence). V lost 3 bases and J 7 bases, leaving 16 bases between the germline ends. The CDR3 is 13 residues long. CDR3: CSASALVVNEQYF. The CDR3 coding sequence is TGCAGTGCTAGCGCACTCGTGGTCAATGAGCAGTACTTC.

This clonotype turned up a few times. A read error may explain this, as a much larger clone is one base away. The rearrangement links TRBV28 to TRBJ2-5; perhaps D is TRBD1 or TRBD2 (6 bases each). The assigned J gene may be wrong: the sequence end matches TRBJ2-7 better. This CDR3 is built from 13 residues. The germline CDR1 and CDR2 sequences are MDHEN and SYDVKM. As DNA, the CDR3 is TGTGCCAGCAGTCCCGGAGGGGGAAACGAGCAGTACTTC. Protein: CASSPGGGNEQYF.

This clonotype was recorded at least ten times. This chain connects TRBV6-5 to TRBJ2-7; D unclear. There are 16 residues in the CDR3. Trimming took 4 bases from V and 2 from J, leaving 18 bases between them. The germline gives CDR1 MNHEY, CDR2 SVGAGI. The chain's CDR3 is CASSSLRLRPAYEQYF. In DNA form, the CDR3 reads TGTGCCAGCAGTTCATTAAGGCTCCGGCCAGCCTACGAGCAGTACTTC.

This clonotype was counted many times. The chain uses TRBV5-1 and TRBJ2-1, with D maybe TRBD1 (5 bases). The V gene's germline CDR1 is SGHRS and CDR2 YFSETQ. V was pared by 5 bases and J by 6 bases, with 15 bases between. The CDR3 runs to 14 residues. The CDR3 loop reads CASRRAGMVNEQFF. The CDR3 nucleotides read TGCGCCAGCAGGAGAGCAGGGATGGTCAATGAGCAGTTCTTC.

About this clonotype itself: A much larger clone sits a single nucleotide away, making a read error possible. The chain links TRBV7-8 to TRBJ2-5; D is unclear. CDR3 length: 16 amino acids. CDR1 SGHVS and CDR2 FQNEAQ come from the germline V gene. V gave up 4 bases and J gave up 11 bases, with 26 bases separating them. The CDR3 sequence: CASSSPIFLPGNEQYF. In DNA, the CDR3 is TGTGCCAGCAGCTCTCCCATCTTTCTCCCGGGCAATGAGCAGTACTTC.

With respect to this clonotype: One base away lies a much larger clone, so this may be a sequencing read error. V and J are TRBV3-1 and TRBJ2-7, with 8 bases identical to TRBD1. Germline V gives CDR1 LGHDT, CDR2 YNNKEL (reference sequence). This CDR3 is built from 17 residues. CDR3 nucleotide sequence: TGTGCCGGCAGCCAAGAACAGGGGGTTGGCGGGCCCAACGAGCAGTACTTC. Translated: CAGSQEQGVGGPNEQYF.

This clonotype has ten or more counts. V usage is TRBV12-3 or TRBV12-4 and J usage is TRBJ1-2, with D perhaps TRBD1 (5 bases). CDR3 length: 14 amino acids. Trimming shortened V by 5 bases and J by 4 bases, and 14 bases separated the two germline ends. In DNA, the CDR3 is TGTGCCAGCAGTACGGGACTTGAGATCTATGGCTACACCTTC. Amino acids: CASSTGLEIYGYTF.

On this clonotype: This may be a read error, as it is one base from a much larger clone. Without the conserved terminal phenylalanine or tryptophan, this CDR3 likely stems from a read error. This chain connects TRBV6-1 to TRBJ2-1; 7 nucleotides align to TRBD2. The CDR3 contains 13 residues. Germline V gene lookup returns CDR1 MNHNS and CDR2 SASEGT. V gave up 5 bases and J gave up 9 bases; unmatched junction bases: 7. In DNA form, the CDR3 reads TGTGCCAGCAGTCTCGGCGGCGGGAGTGAGCAGTTCGTC. Its protein is CASSLGGGSEQFV.

This clonotype was seen repeatedly, ten times or more. A read error may explain this, as a much larger clone is one base away. The chain has TRBV5-4 and TRBJ2-7; 9 nucleotides align to TRBD1. The CDR3 consists of 15 residues. CDR1 is SGHNT and CDR2 is YYREEE in the germline V gene (reference sequence). The trim removed 3 bases at V and 7 bases at J, leaving 11 bases unmatched. Here the CDR3 reads CASSSRTGALREQYF. The DNA for the CDR3 is TGTGCCAGCAGCTCACGGACAGGGGCGTTAAGGGAGCAGTACTTC.

This clonotype was observed at least ten times. The chain is built from TRBV30 and TRBJ2-7; D unclear. V was pared by 3 bases and J by 2 bases, with 14 bases between. The CDR3 length is 14 residues. Germline CDR1 and CDR2: GTSNPN and SVGIG (reference sequence). The DNA for the CDR3 is TGTGCCTGGAGCGCAGCACCTCGGGCCTACGAGCAGTACTTC. This translates into CAWSAAPRAYEQYF.

CDR3 sequence reads: CASSYEGTGGREQYF. CDR3 sequence (DNA): TGTGCCAGCAGTTACGAAGGGACAGGGGGTCGCGAGCAGTACTTC. The J gene is TRBJ2-7, the V gene TRBV6-2 or TRBV6-3, with TRBD1 identical over 11 bases. The length of the CDR3 is 15 residues. With V trimmed by 2 bases and J by 6 bases, 6 bases remained unmatched. Germline lookup yields CDR1 MNHEY and CDR2 SVGEGT.

This clonotype has ten or more counts. V gene TRBV7-2 combines with J gene TRBJ2-3, with 8 bases matching TRBD2. There are 15 residues in the CDR3. The V and J ends lost 2 bases and 2 bases, in that order; junction bases with no gene match: 3. Germline V gene data show CDR1 as SGHTA and CDR2 as FQGNSA. The CDR3 loop is CASSLSGGDTDTQYF. CDR3 nucleotides: TGTGCCAGCAGCTTAAGCGGGGGAGACACAGATACGCAGTATTTT.

In its sample, this clonotype was seen many times. V and J are TRBV27 and TRBJ2-2; D is undetermined. The CDR3 sequence is 15 residues long. V lost 5 bases and J lost 4, with 14 bases in between. The V gene's germline CDR1 is MNHEY and CDR2 SMNVEV (reference sequence). DNA for the CDR3: TGTGCCAGCAGTCCCTCCGGGTATAGCACCGGGGAGCTGTTTTTT. Translated, it gives CASSPSGYSTGELFF.

This clonotype has at least ten counts. The chain recombines TRBV6-1 with TRBJ1-2; tentative D call: TRBD1 (5 bases). V shed 5 bases and J shed 3 bases, with 13 bases lying between them. Per the germline V gene, CDR1 is MNHNS and CDR2 is SASEGT. This CDR3 comprises 14 residues. This CDR3 is CASSRYRTDYGYTF. The CDR3 DNA reads as TGTGCCAGCAGTAGATACAGGACGGACTATGGCTACACCTTC.

The rearrangement uses TRBV12-3 or TRBV12-4 and TRBJ2-5; unclear D gene. Trimming left V 5 bases short and J 5 bases short, with 15 bases between. CDR3 length: 14 amino acids. In DNA, the CDR3 is TGTGCCAGCAGTCCCAGTTTCGGGCGGGAGACCCAGTACTTC. This encodes CASSPSFGRETQYF.

This clonotype has more than one count but fewer than ten. J is TRBJ2-6 and V is TRBV5-6; 7 bases align to TRBD1. This CDR3 contains 17 residues. V lost 0 bases, J lost 0 bases, and 3 bases stayed unmatched. Per germline, CDR1 SGHDT and CDR2 YYEEEE. CDR3: CASSLDRGFSGANVLTF. Written as DNA, the CDR3 is TGTGCCAGCAGCTTGGACAGGGGCTTCTCTGGGGCCAACGTCCTGACTTTC.

Details on this clonotype: Given a much more abundant clone one base away, this may be a read error. V is TRBV18 and J is TRBJ2-5, with 13 nucleotides matching TRBD2. The ends lost 6 bases at V and 11 bases at J; junction bases unmatched: 12. The CDR3 runs 15 residues. Germline-derived CDR1 and CDR2 are KGHSH and LQKENI. The CDR3 DNA is TGTGCCAGCTCCCCCGGGACTAGCGGGGTGGAAGTGCAGTACTTC. Amino acids: CASSPGTSGVEVQYF. The full variable domain, with the rest looked up from reference TRBV18 and TRBJ2-5, is NAGVMQNPRHLVRRRGQEARLRCSPMKGHSHVYWYRQLPEEGLKFMVYLQKENIIDESGMPKERFSAEFPKEGPSILRIQQVVRGDSAAYFCASSPGTSGVEVQYFGPGTRLLVL.

There are a few counts of this clonotype. A much larger clone lies a single base off, so this may be a read error. This chain links TRBV29-1 with TRBJ2-5; 8 nucleotides agree with TRBD1. Germline V CDR1 and CDR2: SQVTM, ANQGSEA. V lost 4 bases and J lost 11; bases outside the gene matches: 15. The length of the CDR3 is 14 residues. CDR3 nucleotides: TGCAGCGTTGTTCGGGACAGGCGTGGCAATGAGCAGTACTTC. Amino acid sequence: CSVVRDRRGNEQYF. Together with reference TRBV29-1 and TRBJ2-5, the CDR3 gives the full variable domain: SAVISQKPSRDICQRGTSLTIQCQVDSQVTMMFWYRQQPGQSLTLIATANQGSEATYESGFVIDKFPISRPNLTFSTLTVSNMSPEDSSIYLCSVVRDRRGNEQYFGPGTRLLVL.

This clonotype was counted ten times or more. Possible read error: a much larger clone is one base away. This chain connects TRBV7-2 to TRBJ2-5; D may be TRBD2 (5 bases). V was shortened by 5 bases and J by 5 bases, with 18 bases between the two germline ends. Germline CDR1 reads SGHTA; CDR2 reads FQGNSA. The CDR3 has 15 residues. CDR3 sequence reads: CASSPSVVGSETQYF. The CDR3 DNA reads TGTGCCAGCAGCCCATCGGTGGTGGGGAGCGAGACCCAGTACTTC.

This clonotype was counted at least ten times. The V and J genes are TRBV3-1 and TRBJ2-4; 7 bases match TRBD1. With V trimmed by 4 bases and J by 7 bases, 7 bases remained unmatched. This CDR3 is built from 14 residues. CDR1 and CDR2 (germline): LGHDT, YNNKEL (reference sequence). The CDR3 sequence is CASSPNRGANIQYF. As DNA, the CDR3 is TGTGCCAGCAGCCCGAACAGGGGCGCGAACATTCAGTACTTC.